Shown below are 10 T cell receptor beta chains from a single sample sequenced in a study of cytomegalovirus exposure and HLA in healthy donors. The PCR made use of 60 Vbeta and 13 Jbeta primers. Profiled with immunoSEQ multiplex PCR; TCRdb holds only in-frame clones, not every one. The sample records 95,000 to 100,000 clones, around 77% being singletons. The sequenced sample consisted of PBMCs. These receptors were taken from a woman aged 60-70 years in good health and CMV-seropositive.

The chain uses TRBV5-1 and TRBJ2-1, with 9 bases that match TRBD1. The CDR3 is made up of 14 amino acids. V trimming: 5 bases; J trimming: 4 bases; junction bases outside the gene matches: 4. Germline V gene data show CDR1 as SGHRS and CDR2 as YFSETQ. The DNA for the CDR3 is TGCGCCAGCAGTGGGGACAGGGTTTACAATGAGCAGTTCTTC. Translated, it gives CASSGDRVYNEQFF.

Comments on this clone: Other DNA sequences in this specimen translate into the identical CDR3. The chain joins TRBV9 to TRBJ2-1, with 9 nucleotides matching TRBD2. J gave up 1 base and V 3 bases, and 2 bases lay outside the gene matches. The germline V gene encodes CDR1 SGDLS and CDR2 YYNGEE. The CDR3 is made up of 15 amino acids. CDR3 nucleotides: TGTGCCAGCAGCGCTACTAGCGGGTCCTACAATGAGCAGTTCTTC. It codes for CASSATSGSYNEQFF.

V usage is TRBV14 and J usage is TRBJ2-3; 8 positions match TRBD2. This CDR3 contains 16 residues. J gave up 4 bases and V 4 bases, and 10 bases lay outside the gene matches. Germline CDR1 is SGHDN and CDR2 is FVKESK. CDR3 nucleotides: TGTGCCAGCAGCCGAAACATAGCGGGGTCGTCAGATACGCAGTATTTT. Translating it yields CASSRNIAGSSDTQYF.

This chain uses TRBV6-5 with TRBJ1-3, with 9 bases identical to TRBD1. This CDR3 region has 15 residues. V lost 6 bases and J lost 8; bases outside the gene matches: 11. Germline V gene data show CDR1 as MNHEY and CDR2 as SVGAGI. The CDR3 bases are TGTGCCAGCAGCACCCCGGGACAGGGCCGGGACACCATATATTTT. It specifies CASSTPGQGRDTIYF.

The chain couples TRBV19 to TRBJ2-3; 11 bases match TRBD2. Trimming took 2 bases from V and 5 from J; bases not matched to a gene: 0. The CDR3 contains 14 residues. Germline values: CDR1 LNHDA, CDR2 SQIVND (reference sequence). The CDR3 DNA is TGTGCCAGTAGTATAACTAGCGGGAGAGATACGCAGTATTTT. Translating gives CASSITSGRDTQYF.

This clone was picked up one time. This rearrangement joins TRBV5-1 to TRBJ1-3; 10 bases are a match to TRBD1. CDR1 is SGHRS and CDR2 is YFSETQ in the germline V gene. CDR3 length equals 15 residues. The V and J ends lost 2 bases and 5 bases, in that order; junction bases with no gene match: 4. The CDR3 loop reads CASSFRDRGRNTIYF. In DNA form, the CDR3 reads TGCGCCAGCAGCTTCCGGGACAGGGGACGAAACACCATATATTTT.

This clone appeared once. The chain employs TRBV7-8 and TRBJ2-3; D is uncertain. CDR1 is SGHVS and CDR2 is FQNEAQ in the germline V gene. Trimming cost V 2 bases and J 3 bases, with 15 bases left between them. This CDR3 spans 16 amino acids. In nucleotides, the CDR3 is TGTGCCAGCAGCTTACCTCCTCACAGTAGGACAGATACGCAGTATTTT. Protein: CASSLPPHSRTDTQYF.

This rearrangement joins TRBV7-3 to TRBJ1-1; D unresolved. Trimming left V 2 bases short and J 5 bases short, with 12 bases between. CDR3 length: 14 amino acids. Germline values: CDR1 SGHTA, CDR2 FQGTGA. CDR3 residues: CASSLEGSITEAFF. The CDR3 region has the DNA TGTGCCAGCAGCTTAGAGGGAAGTATTACTGAAGCTTTCTTT.

V gene TRBV2 combines with J gene TRBJ2-5; 10 nucleotides agree with TRBD2. The CDR3 runs to 16 residues. CDR1 is SNHLY, CDR2 FYNNEI, per germline. The V and J ends lost 4 bases and 11 bases, in that order; junction bases with no gene match: 16. The DNA of the CDR3 is TGTGCCAGCAGTGCGGAGGGAAGGACTAGCGGTTCCTATCAGTACTTC. Translation gives CASSAEGRTSGSYQYF.

The chain is built from TRBV10-1 and TRBJ2-7; TRBD2 agrees at 11 bases. The CDR3 runs 18 residues. Germline V gives CDR1 WNHNN, CDR2 SYGVQD (reference sequence). The V segment lost 3 bases and the J segment 3 bases; nucleotides outside the gene matches: 13. The CDR3 region is CASSDPTGGLAEIYEQYF. The CDR3 bases are TGCGCCAGCAGTGACCCAACAGGGGGACTAGCGGAAATCTACGAGCAGTACTTC.